This T cell receptor (beta chain) was obtained from a study of cytomegalovirus exposure and HLA in healthy donors. Overall study: Assignment to the Caucasian-associated ancestry cluster applied to approximately 79% of the approximately 420 genotyped donors.

The PCR ran on 60 Vbeta and 13 Jbeta primers. Sequencing used immunoSEQ multiplex PCR; TCRdb keeps in-frame clones, though not all of them. The table includes around 130,000 clones, approximately 8.7% detected once. Looked up from germline, CDR1 is SGHDN and CDR2 is FVKESK. The V end lost 2 bases, the J end lost 4 bases, and 10 bases lay between the germline ends. CDR3 length: 14 residues. This clone was seen only a few times. The clonotype was recovered from a man aged 35 to 55 in good health and CMV-seronegative. The J gene is TRBJ2-3, the V gene TRBV14, with D tentatively TRBD2 (5 bases). The sequenced material came from PBMCs. CDR3 region: CASSQLEGPDTQYF. The CDR3 nucleotides read TGTGCCAGCAGCCAATTAGAGGGCCCAGATACGCAGTATTTT.